Listed below are T cell receptor beta chains from one sample, sequenced in a study of shared clonotypes between healthy human individuals. Sequencing used immunoSEQ multiplex PCR; TCRdb keeps in-frame clones, though not all of them. The table records roughly 2.5 million clones, more than 90% of them present only once. Sequenced input: naive CD4+ T cells sorted from blood. These receptors were taken from a man aged 18 to 35 in good health. Both conserved end residues are part of each CDR3. Each record gives: clone size, CDR3 length, V gene, J gene, D gene, CDR3 DNA, CDR3 protein. A D gene is named only where the DNA matches it firmly. Clone size is not always given. Where it is, it says once, few, many or a class for expanded clones.

-,17,TRBV18,TRBJ2-5,TRBD1,TGTGCCAGCTCACCCACACTTCAGACAGGGGACAAAGAGACCCAGTACTTC,CASSPTLQTGDKETQYF
-,15,TRBV6-1,TRBJ1-4,-,TGTGCCAGCAGTGAAGCGGGAGGACAAGGAGAAAAACTGTTTTTT,CASSEAGGQGEKLFF
-,16,TRBV10-3,TRBJ2-3,TRBD2,TGTGCCATCACTTCGGGACTAGCGGCCCCCACAGATACGCAGTATTTT,CAITSGLAAPTDTQYF
-,15,TRBV6-5,TRBJ1-6,TRBD1,TGTGCCAGCACCGAACAGGGGGACTATAATTCACCCCTCCACTTT,CASTEQGDYNSPLHF
once,15,TRBV19,TRBJ1-2,-,TGTGCCAGTAGCCAAAGACAGTTAGCTAACTATGGCTACACCTTC,CASSQRQLANYGYTF
-,14,TRBV28,TRBJ1-1,-,TGTGCCAGCAGTTTGGTTATGGCGAACACTGAAGCTTTCTTT,CASSLVMANTEAFF
-,15,TRBV7-3,TRBJ2-2,-,TGTGCCAGCAGTCCCCAGGGGGGGAACACCGGGGAGCTGTTTTTT,CASSPQGGNTGELFF
-,17,TRBV14,TRBJ2-1,TRBD2,TGTGCCAGCAGCCGAGAGCTATTAGCGGGGGCTCTGGGGGAGCAGTTCTTC,CASSRELLAGALGEQFF
-,14,TRBV28,TRBJ2-7,-,TGTGCCAGCAGTGGGCAGGGAAGTACCTACGAGCAGTACTTC,CASSGQGSTYEQYF
-,16,TRBV21-1,TRBJ1-6,-,TGTGCCAGCAGCGGTCGGACAGGGGGGACACTTTCACCCCTCCACTTT,CASSGRTGGTLSPLHF
-,15,TRBV2,TRBJ1-3,-,TGTGCCAGCGGCACTCTACAAGCGTCAGGAAACACCATATATTTT,CASGTLQASGNTIYF
-,14,TRBV7-9,TRBJ1-1,-,TGTGCCAGCAGCCGTCTCGAAATAAACACTGAAGCTTTCTTT,CASSRLEINTEAFF
-,15,TRBV7-2,TRBJ2-3,-,TGTGCCAGCAGCTCCGGGACCTTTTCCCCGGGTACGCAGTATTTT,CASSSGTFSPGTQYF
-,18,TRBV13,TRBJ2-5,TRBD2,TGTGCCAGCAGCTCCTATGAGGCTAGCGGGGGAGGAGAAGAGACCCAGTACTTC,CASSSYEASGGGEETQYF
-,16,TRBV5-1,TRBJ1-2,TRBD1,TGCGCCAGCAGCGGTGGACAGGACTCCCCTAACTATGGCTACACCTTC,CASSGGQDSPNYGYTF
-,19,TRBV19,TRBJ1-5,-,TGTGCCAGTAGTATAGGGGGACTGGTCTCGGCTAGAAGCAATCAGCCCCAGCATTTT,CASSIGGLVSARSNQPQHF